What follows are 25 T cell receptor beta chains derived from one specimen sequenced in a study of blood T cell repertoires in COVID-19. The method was immunoSEQ multiplex PCR; TCRdb's version includes in-frame clones alone and lacks a portion of them. The sample consists of about 250,000 clones, approximately 90% of them appearing once. The sample taken for sequencing was PBMCs or T cells enriched from blood (not recorded which). These receptors all stem from a woman in her 30s with acute COVID-19.

This clone was seen only once. The chain's CDR3 is CASSSQGDQQYF. CDR3 nucleotide sequence: TGTGCCAGCAGCTCCCAGGGGGACCAGCAGTACTTC. This rearrangement joins TRBV7-9 to TRBJ2-7, with 7 positions matching TRBD1. V shed 4 bases, J shed 8 bases, and the junction held 5 bases outside the gene matches. The germline V gene has CDR1 SEHNR and CDR2 FQNEAQ (reference sequence). This CDR3 comprises 12 residues.

The CDR3 DNA reads TGTGCCAGCAGTCCTCGGGACACTCAAGAGACCCAGTACTTC. Protein: CASSPRDTQETQYF. V is TRBV6-5 and J is TRBJ2-5; D perhaps matches TRBD1 (6 bases). The germline CDR1 and CDR2 sequences are MNHEY and SVGAGI. The length of the CDR3 is 14 residues. The V gene lost 5 bases and the J gene lost 2 bases, with 12 bases spanning the gap.

The V gene is TRBV30, the J gene TRBJ2-7; D call uncertain. The germline V gene has CDR1 GTSNPN and CDR2 SVGIG (reference sequence). The V end lost 1 base, the J end lost 2 bases, and 3 bases lay between the germline ends. CDR3 length equals 11 residues. CDR3 residues: CAWSAPYEQYF. In nucleotides, the CDR3 is TGTGCCTGGAGTGCTCCCTACGAGCAGTACTTC. The full variable domain, rest sourced from reference TRBV30 and TRBJ2-7, is SQTIHQWPATLVQPVGSPLSLECTVEGTSNPNLYWYRQAAGRGLQLLFYSVGIGQISSEVPQNLSASRPQDRQFILSSKKLLLSDSGFYLCAWSAPYEQYFGPGTRLTVT.

The gene calls are TRBV10-2 and TRBJ2-5; TRBD1 is a possible D gene (6 bases). V was pared by 7 bases and J by 2 bases, with 8 bases between. The CDR3 sequence is 12 residues long. The germline gives CDR1 WSHSY, CDR2 SAAADI. The CDR3 bases are TGCGCCAGCACAGGGGAACAAGAGACCCAGTACTTC. Protein sequence: CASTGEQETQYF.

The rearrangement uses TRBV5-1 and TRBJ2-2, with D possibly matching TRBD1 (6 bases). Germline assignment: CDR1 SGHRS and CDR2 YFSETQ. V lost 0 bases, J lost 6 bases, and 15 bases lay in between. This CDR3 has 16 residues. The CDR3 protein is CASSLEGHGHSGELFF. The DNA for the CDR3 is TGCGCCAGCAGCTTGGAGGGACATGGACATTCCGGGGAGCTGTTTTTT.

The chain is built from TRBV5-1 and TRBJ2-1; TRBD1 might be the D (6 bases). This CDR3 spans 12 amino acids. Germline V gene lookup returns CDR1 SGHRS and CDR2 YFSETQ. Trimming took 5 bases from V and 11 from J, leaving 14 bases between them. Written as DNA, the CDR3 is TGCGCCAGCAGATTGCCCCGGGACAAGCAGTTCTTC. The encoded protein is CASRLPRDKQFF.

V and J are TRBV5-1 and TRBJ1-1; 7 bases agree with TRBD1. From germline, CDR1 is SGHRS and CDR2 YFSETQ. After removal of 2 bases from V and 1 base from J, the junction contained 2 bases not matched to a gene. CDR3 length: 14 amino acids. Here the CDR3 DNA reads TGCGCCAGCAGCTTCCGGGACAGGAACACTGAAGCTTTCTTT. Translated, it gives CASSFRDRNTEAFF.

The V gene is TRBV3-1 (or the pseudogene TRBV3-2), the J gene TRBJ2-7; possible D gene TRBD1, 6 bases. Germline CDR1 and CDR2: LGHDT and YNNKEL (reference sequence). V lost 2 bases and J 4 bases, leaving 27 bases between the germline ends. The CDR3 consists of 19 residues. The CDR3 reads CASSQITAGWGPEVYEQYF. As DNA, the CDR3 is TGTGCCAGCAGCCAAATTACGGCAGGTTGGGGGCCGGAGGTATACGAGCAGTACTTC.

The chain joins TRBV7-6 to TRBJ2-2; 10 positions match TRBD1. This CDR3 region has 19 residues. V trimming: 3 bases; J trimming: 2 bases; junction bases outside the gene matches: 12. Germline lookup yields CDR1 SGHVS and CDR2 FNYEAQ. CDR3 sequence reads: CASSLGKTGGGINTGELFF. CDR3 coding DNA: TGTGCCAGCAGCTTGGGGAAGACAGGGGGCGGGATTAACACCGGGGAGCTGTTTTTT.

This chain connects TRBV29-1 to TRBJ1-4, with 7 bases that match TRBD1. CDR1 is SQVTM and CDR2 is ANQGSEA in the germline V gene. The CDR3 length is 16 residues. V shed 5 bases, J shed 4 bases, and the junction held 13 bases outside the gene matches. The CDR3 nucleotides are TGCAGCGTTCTACTGGCCCCCGGGACAGATAATGAAAAACTGTTTTTT. Protein: CSVLLAPGTDNEKLFF.

The chain is built from TRBV7-6 and TRBJ2-7; 7 nucleotides line up with TRBD1. The junction had 13 bases not matched to a gene; V was cut back by 0 bases and J by 5 bases. There are 17 residues in the CDR3. Looked up from germline, CDR1 is SGHVS and CDR2 is FNYEAQ. CDR3 residues: CASSLAPERDRHNEQYF. In DNA form, the CDR3 reads TGTGCCAGCAGCTTAGCGCCGGAACGGGACAGACATAACGAGCAGTACTTC.

The genes are TRBV30 and TRBJ2-5, with 8 bases matching TRBD2. With V trimmed by 5 bases and J by 2 bases, 4 bases remained unmatched. The CDR3 contains 13 residues. The germline CDR1 and CDR2 sequences are GTSNPN and SVGIG (reference sequence). DNA of the CDR3: TGTGCCTGGGGGAGCGGGGGACAAGAGACCCAGTACTTC. This codes for CAWGSGGQETQYF.

The sample holds one count of this clone. The genes are TRBV6-5 and TRBJ1-2; 8 nucleotides agree with TRBD1. The CDR3 is 15 amino acids. Germline values: CDR1 MNHEY, CDR2 SVGAGI. The junction had 8 bases not matched to a gene; V was cut back by 0 bases and J by 8 bases. CDR3 sequence (DNA): TGTGCCAGCAGTTACTCTACTACAGGGGGAAGCGGCTACACCTTC. Its protein product is CASSYSTTGGSGYTF.

The V and J genes are TRBV29-1 and TRBJ2-7; tentatively, D is TRBD2 (6 bases). The germline CDR1 and CDR2 sequences are SQVTM and ANQGSEA. The CDR3 loop spans 13 amino acids. The ends were cut back, 6 bases at V and 1 base at J, with 13 bases in the middle. The chain's CDR3 is CSVRVGLSYEQYF. CDR3 nucleotides: TGCAGCGTCAGGGTGGGACTTTCCTACGAGCAGTACTTC.

The chain combines TRBV29-1 with TRBJ1-1, with D unresolved. Germline CDR1 and CDR2: SQVTM and ANQGSEA. The CDR3 is made up of 11 amino acids. Trimming cost V 2 bases and J 5 bases, with 6 bases left between them. The CDR3, as DNA: TGCAGCGTTGAACTGCGGACTGAAGCTTTCTTT. It encodes CSVELRTEAFF.

The chain is built from TRBV7-8 and TRBJ2-2; 7 bases are shared with TRBD1. This CDR3 spans 16 amino acids. With V trimmed by 5 bases and J by 4 bases, 10 bases remained unmatched. In germline, CDR1 is SGHVS, CDR2 FQNEAQ. CDR3 sequence reads: CASSDRTGASTGELFF. CDR3 DNA sequence: TGTGCCAGCAGCGACCGAACAGGGGCCAGCACCGGGGAGCTGTTTTTT.

This chain joins TRBV10-2 and TRBJ1-2, with 7 bases lining up with TRBD1. There are 13 residues in the CDR3. Trimming removed 7 bases from V and 3 bases from J; junction bases left unmatched: 5. Germline CDR1 WSHSY, CDR2 SAAADI. This CDR3 is CASTLDRDYGYTF. CDR3 nucleotide sequence: TGCGCCAGCACCCTCGACAGGGACTATGGCTACACCTTC.

To note about this clone: One end of the junction fails to match germline, which may point to a read error. The chain joins TRBV7-7 to TRBJ2-5, with 7 bases lining up with TRBD1. The CDR3 length is 13 residues. CDR1 and CDR2 from the germline V gene are SSHAT and FNYEAQ (reference sequence). The chain's CDR3 is CASSFDREETQYF. As DNA, the CDR3 is TGTGCTAGCAGCTTCGACAGGGAAGAGACCCAGTACTTC.

V and J are TRBV12-3 or TRBV12-4 and TRBJ1-2; TRBD1 agrees at 9 bases. CDR3 length: 12 residues. With 5 bases clipped from V and 8 bases from J, the junction kept 3 bases outside the gene matches. DNA for the CDR3: TGTGCCAGCAGTACCACAGGGGGCGGCTACACCTTC. Translation: CASSTTGGGYTF.

J is TRBJ1-1 and V is TRBV7-9, with 9 bases lining up with TRBD1. Germline assignment: CDR1 SEHNR and CDR2 FQNEAQ (reference sequence). J was trimmed by 5 bases and V by 5 bases; bases with no gene match: 9. The CDR3 covers 15 residues. CDR3 sequence reads: CASSVEQGAETEAFF. CDR3 nucleotide sequence: TGTGCCAGCAGCGTCGAACAGGGGGCAGAAACTGAAGCTTTCTTT.

There are a few counts of this clone. The V call is TRBV6-5, the J call TRBJ2-1, with TRBD2 as a possible D gene (6 bases). CDR1 is MNHEY and CDR2 is SVGAGI in the germline V gene. The length of the CDR3 is 14 residues. V was cut by 3 bases and J by 4 bases, with 10 bases left in between. The CDR3 loop is CASSYEAGYNEQFF. CDR3 in DNA: TGTGCCAGCAGTTATGAGGCGGGGTACAATGAGCAGTTCTTC.

The chain uses TRBV5-5 and TRBJ2-7; weak D call: TRBD1 (6 bases). Germline-derived CDR1 and CDR2 are SGHKS and YYEKEE (reference sequence). This CDR3 is built from 14 residues. V lost 4 bases and J 2 bases, leaving 13 bases between the germline ends. CDR3 in amino acids: CASSVPGQPYEQYF. DNA for the CDR3: TGTGCCAGCAGCGTACCGGGACAACCCTACGAGCAGTACTTC.

The chain carries TRBV7-9 and TRBJ1-2, with D perhaps TRBD1 (5 bases). Looked up from germline, CDR1 is SEHNR and CDR2 is FQNEAQ (reference sequence). The germline V and J ends were trimmed by 3 bases and 3 bases, with 17 bases remaining between them. This CDR3 has 16 amino acids. This CDR3 is CASSFRGGIDDYGYTF. The CDR3 DNA reads as TGTGCCAGCAGCTTTCGGGGGGGAATCGATGACTATGGCTACACCTTC.

The chain has TRBV19 and TRBJ2-1; perhaps TRBD1 as D (6 bases). The length of the CDR3 is 15 residues. V was trimmed by 6 bases and J by 0 bases, leaving 12 bases between them. The germline V gene encodes CDR1 LNHDA and CDR2 SQIVND (reference sequence). CDR3 protein: CASSPDRSSYNEQFF. In nucleotides, the CDR3 is TGTGCCAGTAGCCCGGACAGAAGCTCCTACAATGAGCAGTTCTTC.

The chain joins TRBV9 to TRBJ1-2, with unresolved D. The CDR3 is 15 amino acids. The germline V gene has CDR1 SGDLS and CDR2 YYNGEE. The V and J ends lost 0 bases and 8 bases respectively, with 17 bases between them. For the CDR3, the DNA is TGTGCCAGCAGCGTAGATTTCGGCGGCGCACAAGGCTACACCTTC. Translating it yields CASSVDFGGAQGYTF.